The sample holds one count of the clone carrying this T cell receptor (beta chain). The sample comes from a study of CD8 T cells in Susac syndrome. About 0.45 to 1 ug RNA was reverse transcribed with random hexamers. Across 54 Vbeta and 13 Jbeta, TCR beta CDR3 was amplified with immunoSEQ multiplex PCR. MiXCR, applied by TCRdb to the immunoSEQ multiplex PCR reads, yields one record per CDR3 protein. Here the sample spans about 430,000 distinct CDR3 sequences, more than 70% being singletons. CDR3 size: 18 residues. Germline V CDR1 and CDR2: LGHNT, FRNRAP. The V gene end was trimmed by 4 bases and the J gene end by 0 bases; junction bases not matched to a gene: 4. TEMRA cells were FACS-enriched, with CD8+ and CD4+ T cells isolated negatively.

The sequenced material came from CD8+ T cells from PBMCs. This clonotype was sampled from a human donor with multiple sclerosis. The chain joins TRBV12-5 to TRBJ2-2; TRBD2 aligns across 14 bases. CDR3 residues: CASGWGTSGSANTGELFF. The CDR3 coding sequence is TGTGCTAGTGGTTGGGGGACTAGCGGGAGCGCGAACACCGGGGAGCTGTTTTTT.